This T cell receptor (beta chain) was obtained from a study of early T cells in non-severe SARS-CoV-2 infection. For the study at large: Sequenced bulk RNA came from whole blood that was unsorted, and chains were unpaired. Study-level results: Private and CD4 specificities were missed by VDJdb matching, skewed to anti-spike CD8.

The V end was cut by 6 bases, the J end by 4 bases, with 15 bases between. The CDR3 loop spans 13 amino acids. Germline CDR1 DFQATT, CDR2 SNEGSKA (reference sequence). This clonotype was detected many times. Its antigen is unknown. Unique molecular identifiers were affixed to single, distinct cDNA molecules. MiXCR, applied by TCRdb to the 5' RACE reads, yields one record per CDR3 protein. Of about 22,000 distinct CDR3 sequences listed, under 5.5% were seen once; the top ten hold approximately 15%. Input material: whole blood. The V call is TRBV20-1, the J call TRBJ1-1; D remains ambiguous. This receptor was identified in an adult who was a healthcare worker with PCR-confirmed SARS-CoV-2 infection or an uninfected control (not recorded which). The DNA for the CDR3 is TGCAGTGCCTCGGCCCGGGGAGGCACTGAAGCTTTCTTT. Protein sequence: CSASARGGTEAFF.